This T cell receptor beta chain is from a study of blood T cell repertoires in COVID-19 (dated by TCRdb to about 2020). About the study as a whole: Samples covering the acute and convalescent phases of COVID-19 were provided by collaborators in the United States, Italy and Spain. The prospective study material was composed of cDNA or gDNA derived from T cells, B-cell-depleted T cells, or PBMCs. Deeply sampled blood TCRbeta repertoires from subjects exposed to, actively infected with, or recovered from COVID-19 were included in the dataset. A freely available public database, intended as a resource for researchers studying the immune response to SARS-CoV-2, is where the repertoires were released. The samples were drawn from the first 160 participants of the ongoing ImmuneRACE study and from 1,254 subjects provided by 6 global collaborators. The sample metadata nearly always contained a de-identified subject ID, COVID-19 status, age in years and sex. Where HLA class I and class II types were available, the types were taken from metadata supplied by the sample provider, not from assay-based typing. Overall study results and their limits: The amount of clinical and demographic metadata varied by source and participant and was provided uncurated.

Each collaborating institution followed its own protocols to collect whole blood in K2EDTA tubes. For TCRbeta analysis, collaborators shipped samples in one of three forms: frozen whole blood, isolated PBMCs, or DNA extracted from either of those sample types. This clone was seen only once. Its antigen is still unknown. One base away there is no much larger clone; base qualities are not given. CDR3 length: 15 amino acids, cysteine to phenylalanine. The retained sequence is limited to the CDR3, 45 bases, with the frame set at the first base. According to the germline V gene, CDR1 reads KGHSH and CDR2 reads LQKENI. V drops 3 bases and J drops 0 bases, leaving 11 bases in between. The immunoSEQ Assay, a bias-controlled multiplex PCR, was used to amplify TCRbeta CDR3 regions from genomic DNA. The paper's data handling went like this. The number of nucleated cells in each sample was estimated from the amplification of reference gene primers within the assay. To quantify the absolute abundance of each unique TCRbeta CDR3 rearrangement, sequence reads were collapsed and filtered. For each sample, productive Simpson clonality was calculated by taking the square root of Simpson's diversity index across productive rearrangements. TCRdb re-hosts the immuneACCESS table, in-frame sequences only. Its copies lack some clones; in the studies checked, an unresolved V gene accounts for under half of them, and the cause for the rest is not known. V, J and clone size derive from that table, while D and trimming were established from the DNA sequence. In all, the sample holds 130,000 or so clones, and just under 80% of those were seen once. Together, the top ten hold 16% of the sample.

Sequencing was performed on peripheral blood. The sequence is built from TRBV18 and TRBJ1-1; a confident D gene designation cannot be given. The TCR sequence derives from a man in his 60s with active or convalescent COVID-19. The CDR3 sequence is CASSPYGEMNTEAFF. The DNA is TGTGCCAGCTCACCCTACGGGGAGATGAACACTGAAGCTTTCTTT.